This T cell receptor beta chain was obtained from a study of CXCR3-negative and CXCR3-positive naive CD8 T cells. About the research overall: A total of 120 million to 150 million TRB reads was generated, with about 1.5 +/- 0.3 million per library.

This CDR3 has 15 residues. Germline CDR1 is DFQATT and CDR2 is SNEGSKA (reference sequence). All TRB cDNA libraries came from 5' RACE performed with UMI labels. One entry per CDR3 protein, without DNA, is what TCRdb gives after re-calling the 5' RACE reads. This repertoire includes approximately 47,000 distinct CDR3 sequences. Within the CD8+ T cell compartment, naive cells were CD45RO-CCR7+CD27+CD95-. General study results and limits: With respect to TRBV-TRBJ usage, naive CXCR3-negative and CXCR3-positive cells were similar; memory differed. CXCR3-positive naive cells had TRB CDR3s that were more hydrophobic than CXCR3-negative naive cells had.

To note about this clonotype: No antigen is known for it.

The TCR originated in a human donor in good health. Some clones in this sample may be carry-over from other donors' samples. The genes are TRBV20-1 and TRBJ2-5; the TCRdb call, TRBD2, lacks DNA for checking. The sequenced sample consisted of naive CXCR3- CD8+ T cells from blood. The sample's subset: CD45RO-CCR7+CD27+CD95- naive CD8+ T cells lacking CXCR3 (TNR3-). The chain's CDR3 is CSARDSGGYQETQYF.